What follows are 21 T cell receptor beta chains derived from one specimen sequenced in a study of cytomegalovirus exposure and HLA in healthy donors. PCR employed 60 Vbeta and 13 Jbeta primers. Only in-frame clones appear in the TCRdb table, and some are missing; sequencing was by immunoSEQ multiplex PCR. The repertoire holds over 150,000 clones, with 80% to 90% as singletons. Sequences were obtained from PBMCs. Source of these receptors: a young woman in good health and CMV-seronegative.

The DNA of the CDR3 is TGTGCCAGCAGCTTTCTTGCAGATACGCAGTATTTT. It yields the protein CASSFLADTQYF. The chain recombines TRBV7-2 with TRBJ2-3, with D unclear. The CDR3 spans 12 residues. Trimming took off 3 bases at V and 4 bases at J, with 5 bases between the two ends. Germline V gene data show CDR1 as SGHTA and CDR2 as FQGNSA.

This chain joins TRBV9 and TRBJ2-2; D uncertain. CDR1 and CDR2 (germline): SGDLS, YYNGEE. V gave up 3 bases and J gave up 4 bases, with 10 bases separating them. The CDR3 extends over 14 amino acids. The CDR3 region is CASSGPGVTGELFF. The CDR3 DNA is TGTGCCAGCAGCGGCCCAGGTGTCACCGGGGAGCTGTTTTTT.

The V call is TRBV7-9, the J call TRBJ1-3, with D maybe TRBD1 (6 bases). The V and J ends lost 4 bases and 4 bases respectively, with 14 bases between them. The germline CDR1 and CDR2 sequences are SEHNR and FQNEAQ (reference sequence). This CDR3 comprises 15 residues. DNA for the CDR3: TGTGCCAGCAGCTGGGGACAATATACGGGAAACACCATATATTTT. This gives the protein CASSWGQYTGNTIYF.

The V call is TRBV10-3, the J call TRBJ1-1; D remains unclear. Germline assignment: CDR1 ENHRY and CDR2 SYGVKD. The CDR3 runs 14 residues. Trimming took off 6 bases at V and 0 bases at J, with 11 bases between the two ends. CDR3 protein: CAIRVGGLNTEAFF. The CDR3 DNA reads TGTGCCATCAGGGTCGGAGGGTTGAACACTGAAGCTTTCTTT.

The V call is TRBV28, the J call TRBJ2-3; D remains unclear. CDR1 MDHEN and CDR2 SYDVKM come from the germline V gene. This CDR3 contains 13 residues. V was clipped by 2 bases and J by 6 bases, with 9 bases between them. CDR3 residues: CASSLRLRDTQYF. The CDR3 DNA reads TGTGCCAGCAGTTTAAGGCTCAGGGATACGCAGTATTTT.

The V and J genes are TRBV5-6 and TRBJ2-7; TRBD1 matches 9 bases. Germline loops: CDR1 SGHDT, CDR2 YYEEEE. This CDR3 is 15 amino acids long. Germline trimming cut 4 bases from V and 6 bases from J; bases unmatched to any gene: 11. The CDR3 loop is CASSPGGTGSPEQYF. In DNA form, the CDR3 reads TGTGCCAGCAGCCCGGGCGGGACAGGGTCGCCCGAGCAGTACTTC.

This clone was seen once. The J gene is TRBJ1-2, the V gene TRBV11-2; maybe TRBD1 (5 bases). Germline V CDR1 and CDR2: SGHAT, FQNNGV. There are 13 residues in the CDR3. Trimming shortened V by 3 bases and J by 4 bases, and 9 bases separated the two germline ends. The CDR3, as DNA: TGTGCCAGCAGCTTCAGACAGACCTATGGCTACACCTTC. As protein: CASSFRQTYGYTF.

The chain has TRBV11-2 and TRBJ2-7, with 12 positions matching TRBD2. Trimming at V came to 4 bases and at J to 4 bases, leaving 11 bases not matched to a gene. The CDR3 has 17 residues. The V gene's germline CDR1 is SGHAT and CDR2 FQNNGV. The CDR3 here is CASSYPGLAGLSYEQYF. The CDR3 coding sequence is TGTGCCAGCAGCTATCCGGGACTAGCGGGTTTATCTTACGAGCAGTACTTC.

The chain carries TRBV6-6 and TRBJ1-1; D might be TRBD1 (6 bases). The CDR3 totals 14 residues. Per the germline V gene, CDR1 is MNHNY and CDR2 is SVGAGI (reference sequence). The V end lost 2 bases, the J end lost 1 base, and 8 bases lay between the germline ends. CDR3 loop: CASSYPQGNTEAFF. The CDR3 nucleotides are TGTGCCAGCAGTTACCCACAGGGGAACACTGAAGCTTTCTTT.

V gene TRBV28 combines with J gene TRBJ2-7; D unresolved. CDR1 and CDR2 from the germline V gene are MDHEN and SYDVKM. The germline V and J ends were trimmed by 11 bases and 2 bases, with 19 bases remaining between them. The CDR3 has 14 amino acids. The CDR3 spells CAAGALNPPYEQYF. As DNA, the CDR3 is TGTGCCGCCGGAGCCCTCAACCCACCCTACGAGCAGTACTTC.

The CDR3 spells CAIRQGANGYTF. Here the CDR3 DNA reads TGTGCCATCAGACAGGGGGCGAATGGCTACACCTTC. This rearrangement joins TRBV6-4 to TRBJ1-2, with 10 positions matching TRBD1. The trim removed 10 bases at V and 6 bases at J, leaving 5 bases unmatched. The germline V gene encodes CDR1 MRHNA and CDR2 SNTAGT. The CDR3 length is 12 residues.

This clone was found once. Because the CDR3's place on the DNA is in doubt, the DNA is left out and the CDR3 is given as listed by TCRdb. The J gene is TRBJ2-1, the V gene TRBV5-4; the table's D gene call, TRBD2, was not cross checked with the DNA. Counting both end residues, the CDR3 totals 18 amino acids. Germline CDR1 SGHNT, CDR2 YYREEE (reference sequence). The chain's CDR3 is CASSPSTLGAGAHNEQFF.

On this clone: Other nucleotide sequences from this sample produce the same CDR3. The chain is built from TRBV6-6 and TRBJ1-1, with D unresolved. This CDR3 region has 13 residues. Trimming took off 0 bases at V and 5 bases at J, with 7 bases between the two ends. The germline V gene has CDR1 MNHNY and CDR2 SVGAGI (reference sequence). CDR3 bases: TGTGCCAGCAGTTACTCAGCAGGAACTGAAGCTTTCTTT. Translating it yields CASSYSAGTEAFF.

The chain joins TRBV5-6 to TRBJ2-1; the D gene is possibly TRBD1 (6 bases). Trimming shortened V by 2 bases and J by 6 bases, and 18 bases separated the two germline ends. CDR3 size: 16 residues. CDR1 is SGHDT, CDR2 YYEEEE, per germline. The CDR3 region is CASSFWLGQPPNEQFF. The CDR3 DNA reads as TGTGCCAGCAGCTTTTGGTTAGGACAGCCTCCCAATGAGCAGTTCTTC.

CDR3 sequence reads: CASSLGRTLDGAYNEQFF. In DNA form, the CDR3 reads TGTGCCAGCAGTCTAGGGAGGACCCTCGATGGGGCCTACAATGAGCAGTTCTTC. This chain joins TRBV2 and TRBJ2-1, with D possibly being TRBD2 (6 bases). The CDR3 runs to 18 residues. Trimming took 5 bases from V and 2 from J, leaving 22 bases between them. Germline CDR1 reads SNHLY; CDR2 reads FYNNEI. The full variable domain, completed using reference TRBV2 and TRBJ2-1, is EPEVTQTPSHQVTQMGQEVILRCVPISNHLYFYWYRQILGQKVEFLVSFYNNEISEKSEIFDDQFSVERPDGSNFTLKIRSTKLEDSAMYFCASSLGRTLDGAYNEQFFGPGTRLTVL.

This rearrangement joins TRBV9 to TRBJ2-1, with D hard to call. CDR1 SGDLS and CDR2 YYNGEE come from the germline V gene. V was cut by 1 base and J by 0 bases, with 11 bases left in between. The CDR3 consists of 16 residues. The CDR3 is CASSVHSDDSYNEQFF. As DNA, the CDR3 is TGTGCCAGCAGCGTACACAGTGACGACTCCTACAATGAGCAGTTCTTC.

The chain joins TRBV2 to TRBJ1-5; 10 nucleotides match TRBD1. CDR1 and CDR2 from the germline V gene are SNHLY and FYNNEI. The CDR3 totals 13 residues. Trimming removed 6 bases from V and 5 bases from J; junction bases left unmatched: 1. For the CDR3, the DNA is TGTGCCAGCAGAGGGACAGGGGATCAGCCCCAGCATTTT. Translation gives CASRGTGDQPQHF.

The gene calls are TRBV5-6 and TRBJ1-1; no firm D call. The CDR3 loop spans 11 amino acids. Trimming took off 1 base at V and 7 bases at J, with 5 bases between the two ends. CDR1 and CDR2 (germline): SGHDT, YYEEEE. CDR3 nucleotide sequence: TGTGCCAGCAGCTTGTCGAGTGAAGCTTTCTTT. It codes for CASSLSSEAFF.

The rearrangement joins TRBV7-8 to TRBJ1-2; D unclear. Germline V gene data show CDR1 as SGHVS and CDR2 as FQNEAQ. The V gene lost 1 base and the J gene lost 5 bases, with 8 bases spanning the gap. CDR3 length: 13 residues. The CDR3 protein is CASSLGGDYGYTF. CDR3 DNA sequence: TGTGCCAGCAGCTTAGGAGGAGATTATGGCTACACCTTC.

The chain recombines TRBV4-1 with TRBJ1-2; D perhaps matches TRBD1 (5 bases). V was trimmed by 3 bases and J by 5 bases, leaving 16 bases between them. This CDR3 has 15 residues. CDR1 is MGHRA, CDR2 YSYEKL, per germline. The CDR3 loop is CASSQGEVLPYGYTF. Written as DNA, the CDR3 is TGCGCCAGCAGCCAGGGGGAGGTGCTCCCATATGGCTACACCTTC.

The chain links TRBV5-6 to TRBJ2-1; D might be TRBD1 (6 bases). Trimming shortened V by 2 bases and J by 0 bases, and 6 bases separated the two germline ends. The CDR3 spans 14 residues. Germline CDR1 SGHDT, CDR2 YYEEEE. The CDR3 region is CASSFRGSYNEQFF. In nucleotides, the CDR3 is TGTGCCAGCAGCTTCAGGGGCTCCTACAATGAGCAGTTCTTC.